This T cell receptor (beta chain) was sequenced in a study of T cells in Graves' hyperthyroidism and ophthalmopathy. Hyperthyroidism of Graves' type that showed no ophthalmopathy progression within 18 months was stable. This clonotype is a singleton in its sample. Researchers took RNA transcripts and amplified the TCR beta CDR3 regions from them. HTBI primers were employed in a first-round RT-PCR of the TCR CDR3. TCRdb re-derived calls from the multiplex PCR reads in MiXCR, one entry per CDR3 protein. The data hold a few hundred thousand distinct CDR3 sequences, with roughly 13% observed a single time. This clonotype was sampled from a woman aged 18-29 years with Graves' hyperthyroidism. Sequencing was performed on blood.

The CDR3 DNA reads as TGTGCCAGTAGTAAAACGGGGCTAGCGGGACCGTACTTC. Amino acid sequence: CASSKTGLAGPYF. The chain carries TRBV19 and TRBJ2-4; 9 bases are a match to TRBD2. CDR3 length: 13 amino acids. Trimming removed 4 bases from V and 15 bases from J; junction bases left unmatched: 10. CDR1 LNHDA and CDR2 SQIVND come from the germline V gene (reference sequence).